This TCR beta chain was documented in a study of shared clonotypes between healthy human individuals. Study in general: Two women and three men aged 18 to 49 served as donors. Per donor, CD8 memory used one plate, CD8 naive used two, CD4 memory used three and CD4 naive used three.

The table came from immunoSEQ multiplex PCR; TCRdb's copy has only in-frame clones and leaves some out. This table holds over 1.4 million clones, approximately 96% found once. With 3 bases removed from V and 0 bases from J, the gap between germline ends came to 12 bases. Per germline, CDR1 SGHTA and CDR2 FQGNSA. CDR3 length: 16 amino acids. As concerns this clone: The antigen remains undetermined.

General study findings and limits: Sorted-subset sequencing was shown by rarefaction to be incomplete despite large depth. A few donors shared around 5% of their naive CD4 clonotypes.

The sequenced sample was naive CD4+ T cells sorted from blood. Subset defined: CD45RA+ positively selected. The clonotype comes from a man under 40 in good health. This chain connects TRBV7-2 to TRBJ1-3; D is undetermined. The CDR3, as DNA: TGTGCCAGCAGCTTCGGGCAGGTCCGCTCTGGAAACACCATATATTTT. Its protein is CASSFGQVRSGNTIYF.